This is a list of T cell receptor beta chains from one sample in a study of identifying expanded T cells in peripheral blood. TCRdb's copy holds only in-frame clones and misses some; the assay was immunoSEQ multiplex PCR. This sample has tens of thousands of clones; 84% occur once, and the top ten carry about 20%. The source material was blood. The receptors come from a person aged 18 to 75 in good health. Both conserved end residues are part of each CDR3. The order of the fields is clone size, J gene, V gene, D gene, CDR3 DNA, CDR3 protein. A D gene is named only where the DNA matches it firmly. Expanded clones get a size class; other rows say once, few or many, or leave the size out.

few,TRBJ2-1,TRBV11-1,TRBD2,TGTGCCAGCAGCACTAGCGCCTCGGACAATGAGCAGTTCTTC,CASSTSASDNEQFF
few,TRBJ1-1,TRBV28,TRBD1,TGTGCCAGCGGGGACAGGGGACCCTCTGAAGCTTTCTTT,CASGDRGPSEAFF
NA,TRBJ1-3,TRBV28,TRBD1,TGTGCCAGCAGTTTATGGGGACAGGGTTCTGGAAACACCATATATTTT,CASSLWGQGSGNTIYF
few,TRBJ1-5,TRBV27,NA,TGTGCCAGCAGCTCCTCGACGGCTAATCAGCCCCAGCATTTT,CASSSSTANQPQHF
once,TRBJ1-3,TRBV5-4,NA,TGTGCCAGCAGTAAAGGAAACACCATATATTTT,CASSKGNTIYF
NA,TRBJ2-2,TRBV6-6,NA,TGTGCCAGCAGTTCCTACACCGGGGAGCTGTTTTTT,CASSSYTGELFF
NA,TRBJ2-5,TRBV9,TRBD1,TGTGCCAGCAGCCAACAGGGGTACGAGACCCAGTACTTC,CASSQQGYETQYF
NA,TRBJ2-7,TRBV25-1,TRBD2,TGTGCCAGCAGTGGAAGTCCTAGCGGGAGGTCCTACGAGCAGTACTTC,CASSGSPSGRSYEQYF
NA,TRBJ2-3,TRBV5-6,NA,TGTGCCAGCAGCTGGGGACCGTCTAGCACAGATACGCAGTATTTT,CASSWGPSSTDTQYF
NA,TRBJ2-3,TRBV7-2,TRBD2,TGTGCCAGCAGCTTAAACGGGAGGGTTGAAGATACGCAGTATTTT,CASSLNGRVEDTQYF
NA,TRBJ2-3,TRBV7-3,NA,TGTGCCAGCAGCTCCGTTAGTCTAGATACGCAGTATTTT,CASSSVSLDTQYF
once,TRBJ1-1,TRBV5-1,NA,TGCGCCAGCAGCTTGGATGGGTGGAACACTGAAGCTTTCTTT,CASSLDGWNTEAFF
NA,TRBJ2-2,TRBV9,TRBD1,TGTGCCAGCAGCGTAAATCCCGACAGGGAGAACACCGGGGAGCTGTTTTTT,CASSVNPDRENTGELFF
few,TRBJ2-5,TRBV15,TRBD2,TGTGCCACCAGCAGAACCCCCGGGACTAGCGGGTCCGAGACCCAGTACTTC,CATSRTPGTSGSETQYF
NA,TRBJ2-6,TRBV6-4,NA,TGTGCCAGCAGCGCCGCGGCTGGGGCCAACGTCCTGACTTTC,CASSAAAGANVLTF
NA,TRBJ2-7,TRBV4-3,NA,TGCGCCAGCAGCCTATTTGCGAGGGGCTACGAGCAGTACTTC,CASSLFARGYEQYF
NA,TRBJ1-2,TRBV28,NA,TGTGCCAGCAGTTCGTCCTACTATGGCTACACCTTC,CASSSSYYGYTF
NA,TRBJ2-2,TRBV7-3,NA,TGTGCCAGCGCTCGGACAGTTAACACCGGGGAGCTGTTTTTT,CASARTVNTGELFF
NA,TRBJ1-4,TRBV14,TRBD1,TGTGCCAGCAGCCACGACAGGGGGAATGAAAAACTGTTTTTT,CASSHDRGNEKLFF
NA,TRBJ2-7,TRBV27,NA,TGTGCCAGCAGTCCCCTTCTAACTTTCAGAGACGAGCAGTACTTC,CASSPLLTFRDEQYF
NA,TRBJ2-7,TRBV19,NA,TGTGCCAGTAGTATAGAACCAGTCTACGAGCAGTACTTC,CASSIEPVYEQYF
NA,TRBJ2-2,TRBV10-3,TRBD1,TGTGCCATCAGCCGCCGACAGGGGGAGAACACCGGGGAGCTGTTTTTT,CAISRRQGENTGELFF
NA,TRBJ1-2,TRBV19,NA,TGTGCCAGTAGCGTACAGGTGAACTATGGCTACACCTTC,CASSVQVNYGYTF
NA,TRBJ1-1,TRBV4-2,NA,TGTGCCAGCAGCCGTCTGGGGACTAACACTGAAGCTTTCTTT,CASSRLGTNTEAFF
few,TRBJ1-1,TRBV6-6,NA,TGTGCCAGCAGTTACAAAGGGGTGGGAGGCACTGAAGCTTTCTTT,CASSYKGVGGTEAFF
NA,TRBJ2-3,TRBV6-5,NA,TGTGCCAGCAGTTACTCGGGAACTTTCACAGATACGCAGTATTTT,CASSYSGTFTDTQYF
NA,TRBJ2-2,TRBV9,NA,TGTGCCAGCAGCCCCTGGGGGGAAGCGAACACCGGGGAGCTGTTTTTT,CASSPWGEANTGELFF
NA,TRBJ2-1,TRBV29-1,NA,TGCAGCGTTGAAGGGTTAGCAAATGAGCAGTTCTTC,CSVEGLANEQFF
NA,TRBJ1-1,TRBV28,NA,TGTGCCAGCAGTTTATTCCGGATGACTGAAGCTTTCTTT,CASSLFRMTEAFF
NA,TRBJ2-2,TRBV11-2,NA,TGTGCCAGCAGCTTAGGTCACTTGAACACCGGGGAGCTGTTTTTT,CASSLGHLNTGELFF
many,TRBJ1-5,TRBV14,NA,TGTGCCAGCAGCCAAGTCTATGGTCAGCCCCAGCATTTT,CASSQVYGQPQHF
few,TRBJ1-5,TRBV28,NA,TGTGCCAGCAGCCTGTACAGGGTCAATCAGCCCCAGCATTTT,CASSLYRVNQPQHF
NA,TRBJ2-5,TRBV28,NA,TGTGCCAGCAGTTTGCCACTCACCGCCCAAGAGACCCAGTACTTC,CASSLPLTAQETQYF
NA,TRBJ2-5,TRBV9,NA,TGTGCCAGCAGCGCAGAGGGGAGTAAGGGGGAGACCCAGTACTTC,CASSAEGSKGETQYF
NA,TRBJ2-7,TRBV5-1,TRBD1,TGCGCCAGCAGCCCCAGGGGGCGCGGTATCTACGAGCAGTACTTC,CASSPRGRGIYEQYF
NA,TRBJ2-7,TRBV4-1,TRBD2,TGCGCCAGCAGCCAAGATCTTGGGGGGGCTAGCGGGAGTTACGAGCAGTACTTC,CASSQDLGGASGSYEQYF
NA,TRBJ2-1,TRBV5-1,TRBD2,TGCGCCAGCAGTTCACTAGCGGGGGGTGAGCAGTTCTTC,CASSSLAGGEQFF
once,TRBJ2-7,TRBV5-1,TRBD2,TGCGCCAGCAGCCCGCGACTAGCGGGAGGTTCCTACGAGCAGTACTTC,CASSPRLAGGSYEQYF
NA,TRBJ2-2,TRBV30,NA,TGTGCCTGGAGTGTATGGGCTAGCCCTTCGAGCACCGGGGAGCTGTTTTTT,CAWSVWASPSSTGELFF
NA,TRBJ2-1,TRBV27,TRBD2,TGTGCCAGCAGACCGGGACTAGGGGGCTACAATGAGCAGTTCTTC,CASRPGLGGYNEQFF
NA,TRBJ2-3,TRBV28,NA,TGTGCCAGCACCTCGACAGTCCCTAGCACAGATACGCAGTATTTT,CASTSTVPSTDTQYF
NA,TRBJ2-1,TRBV19,TRBD2,TGTGCCAGTAGTCCAGCGGGAGGGGGGAATGAGCAGTTCTTC,CASSPAGGGNEQFF
few,TRBJ2-1,TRBV6-1,NA,TGTGCCAGCAACTTTCGAGGGCGGGACAATGAGCAGTTCTTC,CASNFRGRDNEQFF
NA,TRBJ2-7,TRBV7-9,NA,TGTGCCAGCAGCTTAGAATTAGGAGGCGGGCAGTACTTC,CASSLELGGGQYF
NA,TRBJ2-2,TRBV7-2,NA,TGTGCCAGCAGCACTATTACGTACACCGGGGAGCTGTTTTTT,CASSTITYTGELFF
once,TRBJ2-7,TRBV28,NA,TGTGCCAGCAGCACCTACTGGACCGTCCGTGTGGCCGAGCAGTACTTC,CASSTYWTVRVAEQYF
NA,TRBJ1-5,TRBV7-8,TRBD1,TGTGCCAGCAGCACTCAAGGGGGCGCGAGCAATCAGCCCCAGCATTTT,CASSTQGGASNQPQHF
NA,TRBJ2-5,TRBV5-1,NA,TGCGCCAGCAGCTTGGATGAGGGGATCCAAGAGACCCAGTACTTC,CASSLDEGIQETQYF
NA,TRBJ2-7,TRBV5-5,TRBD2,TGTGCCAGCAGCTTCAATTGGACCGGACCTGGGGGGGTCGAGCAGTACTTC,CASSFNWTGPGGVEQYF
NA,TRBJ2-7,TRBV28,TRBD2,TGTGCCAGCAGTTTAAGTCTAGCGGAGTACGAGCAGTACTTC,CASSLSLAEYEQYF
NA,TRBJ2-3,TRBV28,NA,TGTGCCGGGCGGGGACGGGGCACAGATACGCAGTATTTT,CAGRGRGTDTQYF